One sample yielded the 4 T cell receptor beta chains listed below, sequenced in a study of cytomegalovirus exposure and HLA in healthy donors. The primer mix had 60 Vbeta and 13 Jbeta primers. Measured with immunoSEQ multiplex PCR; TCRdb has only the in-frame clones, and not every one. Among about 130,000 clones listed, around 67% were seen once. Source material: PBMCs. These receptors came from a woman between 40 and 50 years old in good health and CMV-seropositive.

V is TRBV11-2 and J is TRBJ1-1, with no clear D. The V and J ends lost 2 bases and 5 bases respectively, with 18 bases between them. The CDR3 runs 16 residues. Germline V CDR1 and CDR2: SGHAT, FQNNGV. This CDR3 reads CASSLNFGVRETEAFF. CDR3 DNA sequence: TGTGCCAGCAGCTTAAATTTCGGGGTTAGGGAAACTGAAGCTTTCTTT.

The V gene is TRBV5-1, the J gene TRBJ1-1; 8 bases match TRBD1. There are 15 residues in the CDR3. V was pared by 0 bases and J by 4 bases, with 5 bases of the junction left unmatched. Germline V gene sequence: CDR1 SGHRS, CDR2 YFSETQ. The CDR3 DNA is TGCGCCAGCAGCTTGGTACAGGGGGGGCGCACTGAAGCTTTCTTT. Amino acid sequence: CASSLVQGGRTEAFF.

The V gene is TRBV19, the J gene TRBJ2-5, with D perhaps TRBD2 (6 bases). Germline CDR1 is LNHDA and CDR2 is SQIVND (reference sequence). This CDR3 has 13 amino acids. Trimming stripped 8 bases from V and 5 bases from J, with 15 bases between. In nucleotides, the CDR3 is TGTGCCAGTGCCGGGACCCGGGGGGAGACCCAGTACTTC. The encoded protein is CASAGTRGETQYF.

The V gene is TRBV7-2, the J gene TRBJ2-7; 11 nucleotides match TRBD1. The CDR3 has 16 amino acids. J gave up 1 base and V 3 bases, and 5 bases lay outside the gene matches. Germline V gene sequence: CDR1 SGHTA, CDR2 FQGNSA. The CDR3 loop is CASSFHGTGGSYEQYF. The CDR3, as DNA: TGTGCCAGCAGCTTTCACGGGACAGGGGGTTCCTACGAGCAGTACTTC.